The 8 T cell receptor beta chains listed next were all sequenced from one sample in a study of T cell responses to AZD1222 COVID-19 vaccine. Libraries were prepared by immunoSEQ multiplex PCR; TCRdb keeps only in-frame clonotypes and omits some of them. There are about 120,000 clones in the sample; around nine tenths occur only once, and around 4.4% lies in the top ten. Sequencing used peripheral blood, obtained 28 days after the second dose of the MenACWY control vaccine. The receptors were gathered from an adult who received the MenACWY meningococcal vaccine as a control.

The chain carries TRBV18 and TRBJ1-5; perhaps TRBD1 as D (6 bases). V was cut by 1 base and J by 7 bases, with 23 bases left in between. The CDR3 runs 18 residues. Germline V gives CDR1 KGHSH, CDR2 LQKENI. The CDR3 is CASSPRSFNSGGGQPQHF. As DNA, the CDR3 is TGTGCCAGCTCACCACGGAGTTTTAATTCGGGGGGCGGGCAGCCCCAGCATTTT.

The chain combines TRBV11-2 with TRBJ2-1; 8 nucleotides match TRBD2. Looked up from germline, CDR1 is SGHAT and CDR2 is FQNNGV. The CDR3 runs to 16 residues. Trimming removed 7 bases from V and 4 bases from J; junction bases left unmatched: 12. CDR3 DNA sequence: TGTGCCAGCATCGATCAAGGACGGGGGGGATACAATGAGCAGTTCTTC. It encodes CASIDQGRGGYNEQFF. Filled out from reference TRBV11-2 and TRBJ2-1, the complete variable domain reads EAGVAQSPRYKIIEKRQSVAFWCNPISGHATLYWYQQILGQGPKLLIQFQNNGVVDDSQLPKDRFSAERLKGVDSTLKIQPAKLEDSAVYLCASIDQGRGGYNEQFFGPGTRLTVL.

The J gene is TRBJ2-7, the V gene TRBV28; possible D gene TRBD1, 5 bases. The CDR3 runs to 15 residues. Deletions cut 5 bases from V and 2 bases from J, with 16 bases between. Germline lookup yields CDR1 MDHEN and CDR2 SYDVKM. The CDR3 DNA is TGTGCCAGCAGTCTTGTTGGACAAAGGGCCTACGAGCAGTACTTC. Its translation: CASSLVGQRAYEQYF.

Written as DNA, the CDR3 is TGTGCCAGTTCAAGACAGGGGGTAGGCGGCTACACCTTC. Amino acids: CASSRQGVGGYTF. This chain links TRBV19 with TRBJ1-2; 9 bases are shared with TRBD1. V lost 8 bases, J lost 8 bases, and 9 bases stayed unmatched. The CDR3 consists of 13 residues. Germline CDR1 is LNHDA and CDR2 is SQIVND (reference sequence).

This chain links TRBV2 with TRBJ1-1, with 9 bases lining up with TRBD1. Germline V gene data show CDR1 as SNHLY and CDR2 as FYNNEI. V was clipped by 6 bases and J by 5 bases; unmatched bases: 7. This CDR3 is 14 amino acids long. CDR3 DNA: TGTGCCAGCAGGAGGACAGGGGCTGGGACTGAAGCTTTCTTT. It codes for CASRRTGAGTEAFF.

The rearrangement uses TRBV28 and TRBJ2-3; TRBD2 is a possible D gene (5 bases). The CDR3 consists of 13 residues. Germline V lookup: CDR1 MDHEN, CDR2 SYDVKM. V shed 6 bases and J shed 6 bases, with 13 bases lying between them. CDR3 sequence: CASSGLVPDTQYF. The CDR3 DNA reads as TGTGCCAGCAGCGGACTTGTTCCCGATACGCAGTATTTT.

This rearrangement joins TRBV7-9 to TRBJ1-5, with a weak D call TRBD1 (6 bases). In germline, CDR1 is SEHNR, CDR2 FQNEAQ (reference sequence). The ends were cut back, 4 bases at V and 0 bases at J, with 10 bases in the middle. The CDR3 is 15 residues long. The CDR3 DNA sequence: TGTGCCAGCAGCTCGACAGGATATAGCAATCAGCCCCAGCATTTT. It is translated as CASSSTGYSNQPQHF.

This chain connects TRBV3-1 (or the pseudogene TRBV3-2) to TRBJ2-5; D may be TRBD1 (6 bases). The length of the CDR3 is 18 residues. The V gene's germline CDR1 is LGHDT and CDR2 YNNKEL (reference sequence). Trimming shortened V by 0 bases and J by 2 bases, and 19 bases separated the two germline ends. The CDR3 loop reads CASSQDPGFSTGQETQYF. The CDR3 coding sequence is TGTGCCAGCAGCCAAGATCCGGGGTTTAGTACAGGGCAAGAGACCCAGTACTTC.